These 14 T cell receptor beta chains were all obtained from the same sample, sequenced in a study of CD8 T cells in Susac syndrome (dated 2019 in TCRdb). Library preparation used the immunoSEQ multiplex PCR assay. RNA was extracted using the RNeasy kit, and about 0.45 to 1 ug of the RNA was reverse transcribed with random hexamers. The raw public data were reprocessed by TCRdb itself: fastp quality trimming at Q25, MiXCR clonotype calling, in-frame beta chains only. Every CDR3 protein is listed once, alongside the most common genes and DNA of its rows. The sample has approximately 130,000 distinct CDR3 sequences on record, roughly 94% of them singletons. The ten largest make up more than 0.095% of the sample. What was sequenced was CD4+ T cells from PBMCs. The receptors derive from a human donor in good health.

This chain connects TRBV19 to TRBJ2-7, with 9 bases fitting TRBD1. Germline CDR1 reads LNHDA; CDR2 reads SQIVND (reference sequence). V shed 6 bases and J 5 bases; nucleotides not matched to a gene: 8. This CDR3 has 14 amino acids. The chain's CDR3 is CASSPGQGGHEQYF. DNA of the CDR3: TGTGCCAGTAGCCCGGGACAGGGAGGACACGAGCAGTACTTC.

This clonotype was observed once. The CDR3 spells CASSQGLAGEGTQYF. The CDR3 DNA sequence: TGCGCCAGCAGCCAAGGACTAGCGGGAGAGGGTACGCAGTATTTT. V gene TRBV4-3 combines with J gene TRBJ2-3; TRBD2 aligns across 12 bases. CDR3 length: 15 amino acids. The V gene end was trimmed by 1 base and the J gene end by 8 bases; junction bases not matched to a gene: 4. CDR1 and CDR2 from the germline V gene are LGHNA and YSLEER.

V usage is TRBV5-1 and J usage is TRBJ2-1; 13 positions agree with TRBD2. Germline CDR1 and CDR2: SGHRS and YFSETQ. Germline trimming cut 1 base from V and 6 bases from J; bases unmatched to any gene: 13. The CDR3 spans 19 residues. CDR3 sequence: CASSLYQRTSGRSSNEQFF. CDR3 DNA sequence: TGCGCCAGCAGCTTGTATCAGAGGACTAGCGGGAGAAGTAGCAATGAGCAGTTCTTC.

The chain couples TRBV7-3 to TRBJ2-1; D may match TRBD1 or TRBD2 (6 bases each). The germline gives CDR1 SGHTA, CDR2 FQGTGA. The CDR3 is 13 residues long. Trimming removed 5 bases at V and 15 bases at J, with 20 bases between. The CDR3 bases are TGTGCCAGCAGCGACGGACAGAACGGGAGATCGTTCTTC. Amino acid sequence: CASSDGQNGRSFF.

The V call is TRBV6-2 or TRBV6-3, the J call TRBJ2-1, with 10 bases aligning to TRBD2. Trimming cost V 5 bases and J 7 bases; bases outside gene matches: 8. The CDR3 has 15 residues. In germline, CDR1 is MNHEY, CDR2 SVGEGT. This chain's CDR3 is CASSPRPAGGNEQFF. The CDR3 nucleotides are TGTGCCAGCAGTCCCCGACCAGCGGGAGGGAATGAGCAGTTCTTC.

The chain links TRBV5-1 to TRBJ2-1; TRBD1 aligns across 8 bases. V lost 1 base, J lost 6 bases, and 3 bases stayed unmatched. Germline V lookup: CDR1 SGHRS, CDR2 YFSETQ. The CDR3 is made up of 14 amino acids. The CDR3 DNA reads TGCGCCAGCAGCTTGTGGCAGGGGGCCAATGAGCAGTTCTTC. Protein product: CASSLWQGANEQFF.

The chain uses TRBV5-1 and TRBJ2-1, with TRBD2 as a possible D gene (6 bases). The CDR3 consists of 15 residues. In germline, CDR1 is SGHRS, CDR2 YFSETQ. V shed 4 bases and J shed 6 bases, with 17 bases lying between them. The CDR3 DNA sequence: TGCGCCAGCAGCCGGGGGACGCCCGGGGGCAATGAGCAGTTCTTC. Translating gives CASSRGTPGGNEQFF.

This sequence joins TRBV29-1 and TRBJ1-5; 9 bases are shared with TRBD1. CDR1 and CDR2 from the germline V gene are SQVTM and ANQGSEA. V dropped 6 bases and J dropped 4; count of bases not matched to a gene: 1. The CDR3 contains 12 residues. The CDR3 loop reads CSVGQGNQPQHF. For the CDR3, the DNA is TGCAGCGTCGGACAGGGGAATCAGCCCCAGCATTTT. Supplemented by reference TRBV29-1 and TRBJ1-5, the full variable domain reads SAVISQKPSRDICQRGTSLTIQCQVDSQVTMMFWYRQQPGQSLTLIATANQGSEATYESGFVIDKFPISRPNLTFSTLTVSNMSPEDSSIYLCSVGQGNQPQHFGDGTRLSIL.

V is TRBV7-2 and J is TRBJ2-3; 9 bases match TRBD1. The CDR3 is 16 amino acids. Germline CDR1 is SGHTA and CDR2 is FQGNSA. Germline trimming cut 4 bases from V and 3 bases from J; bases unmatched to any gene: 8. The CDR3 reads CASSSQGALPTDTQYF. CDR3 DNA: TGTGCCAGCAGCTCACAGGGGGCGCTCCCAACAGATACGCAGTATTTT.

The V and J genes are TRBV7-2 and TRBJ2-5, with 8 positions matching TRBD2. V trimming: 5 bases; J trimming: 7 bases; junction bases outside the gene matches: 9. The CDR3 is 14 amino acids. Per germline, CDR1 SGHTA and CDR2 FQGNSA. CDR3 sequence: CASSPGTSRGTQYF. CDR3 nucleotides: TGTGCCAGCAGCCCCGGGACTAGTCGGGGGACCCAGTACTTC.

This chain links TRBV5-4 with TRBJ2-7; D call uncertain. There are 15 residues in the CDR3. Per the germline V gene, CDR1 is SGHNT and CDR2 is YYREEE (reference sequence). V lost 4 bases to trimming and J lost 6 bases, with 20 bases between them. The CDR3 coding sequence is TGTGCCAGCAGCCGACACCCAACCTCTAGTCCCGAGCAGTACTTC. As protein: CASSRHPTSSPEQYF.

The rearrangement uses TRBV20-1 and TRBJ2-5; the D is unclear. The V gene lost 5 bases and the J gene lost 7 bases, with 8 bases spanning the gap. This CDR3 contains 10 residues. CDR1 and CDR2 (germline): DFQATT, SNEGSKA (reference sequence). The CDR3 DNA reads as TGCAGTGCTTTTAGTACGACCCAGTACTTC. Amino acid sequence: CSAFSTTQYF.

This chain connects TRBV12-3 or TRBV12-4 to TRBJ1-1; the match to TRBD1 covers 7 bases. V dropped 6 bases and J dropped 4; count of bases not matched to a gene: 5. This CDR3 spans 13 amino acids. DNA of the CDR3: TGTGCCAGCAGGCCGACAGGGTTCACTGAAGCTTTCTTT. Protein: CASRPTGFTEAFF.

This chain joins TRBV14 and TRBJ1-1, with 9 bases fitting TRBD1. The CDR3 is made up of 15 amino acids. Per the germline V gene, CDR1 is SGHDN and CDR2 is FVKESK. V trimming: 3 bases; J trimming: 6 bases; junction bases outside the gene matches: 8. The CDR3 DNA is TGTGCCAGCAGCCAGATGACAGGGGGGTTCGCTGAAGCTTTCTTT. Translated, it gives CASSQMTGGFAEAFF.